The 4 T cell receptor beta chains given below trace back to one sample, sequenced in a study of blood T cells in healthy people across ages. Primed by a sample-barcoded 5' primer and a J-beta primer mix, a second PCR proceeded for 7 to 11 cycles. TCRdb fed the 5' RACE reads into MiXCR, producing one record per CDR3 protein. Here the sample spans over 600,000 distinct CDR3 sequences, over 40% being singletons. The specimen was blood. These receptors came from a man older than 75 in good health.

The V call is TRBV20-1, the J call TRBJ2-1; the D is unclear. The V end lost 3 bases, the J end lost 7 bases, and 13 bases lay between the germline ends. The germline gives CDR1 DFQATT, CDR2 SNEGSKA (reference sequence). The CDR3 sequence is 13 residues long. The CDR3 sequence: CSASELLMNEQFF. Written as DNA, the CDR3 is TGCAGTGCTAGTGAACTACTAATGAATGAGCAGTTCTTC.

The gene calls are TRBV12-3 or TRBV12-4 and TRBJ2-3; tentative D call: TRBD1 (5 bases). The CDR3 contains 14 residues. Trimming shortened V by 5 bases and J by 0 bases, and 9 bases separated the two germline ends. The DNA for the CDR3 is TGTGCCAGCAGTACAGGCCATAGCACAGATACGCAGTATTTT. This encodes CASSTGHSTDTQYF.

Many counts were recorded for this clonotype. J is TRBJ1-2 and V is TRBV28, with 8 bases fitting TRBD1. The CDR3 contains 13 residues. The V segment lost 9 bases and the J segment 4 bases; nucleotides outside the gene matches: 7. Germline V gene lookup returns CDR1 MDHEN and CDR2 SYDVKM. The DNA of the CDR3 is TGTGCCAGTCGAGGTCAGGGGGCCTATGGCTACACCTTC. Its translation: CASRGQGAYGYTF.

This clonotype appeared a few times. This rearrangement joins TRBV20-1 to TRBJ2-1; D unresolved. The germline V and J ends were trimmed by 0 bases and 6 bases, with 15 bases remaining between them. The CDR3 runs to 15 residues. Looked up from germline, CDR1 is DFQATT and CDR2 is SNEGSKA (reference sequence). The CDR3 nucleotides are TGCAGTGCTAGAGATTCCCGTGGGCAACTCAATGAGCAGTTCTTC. Translation gives CSARDSRGQLNEQFF.